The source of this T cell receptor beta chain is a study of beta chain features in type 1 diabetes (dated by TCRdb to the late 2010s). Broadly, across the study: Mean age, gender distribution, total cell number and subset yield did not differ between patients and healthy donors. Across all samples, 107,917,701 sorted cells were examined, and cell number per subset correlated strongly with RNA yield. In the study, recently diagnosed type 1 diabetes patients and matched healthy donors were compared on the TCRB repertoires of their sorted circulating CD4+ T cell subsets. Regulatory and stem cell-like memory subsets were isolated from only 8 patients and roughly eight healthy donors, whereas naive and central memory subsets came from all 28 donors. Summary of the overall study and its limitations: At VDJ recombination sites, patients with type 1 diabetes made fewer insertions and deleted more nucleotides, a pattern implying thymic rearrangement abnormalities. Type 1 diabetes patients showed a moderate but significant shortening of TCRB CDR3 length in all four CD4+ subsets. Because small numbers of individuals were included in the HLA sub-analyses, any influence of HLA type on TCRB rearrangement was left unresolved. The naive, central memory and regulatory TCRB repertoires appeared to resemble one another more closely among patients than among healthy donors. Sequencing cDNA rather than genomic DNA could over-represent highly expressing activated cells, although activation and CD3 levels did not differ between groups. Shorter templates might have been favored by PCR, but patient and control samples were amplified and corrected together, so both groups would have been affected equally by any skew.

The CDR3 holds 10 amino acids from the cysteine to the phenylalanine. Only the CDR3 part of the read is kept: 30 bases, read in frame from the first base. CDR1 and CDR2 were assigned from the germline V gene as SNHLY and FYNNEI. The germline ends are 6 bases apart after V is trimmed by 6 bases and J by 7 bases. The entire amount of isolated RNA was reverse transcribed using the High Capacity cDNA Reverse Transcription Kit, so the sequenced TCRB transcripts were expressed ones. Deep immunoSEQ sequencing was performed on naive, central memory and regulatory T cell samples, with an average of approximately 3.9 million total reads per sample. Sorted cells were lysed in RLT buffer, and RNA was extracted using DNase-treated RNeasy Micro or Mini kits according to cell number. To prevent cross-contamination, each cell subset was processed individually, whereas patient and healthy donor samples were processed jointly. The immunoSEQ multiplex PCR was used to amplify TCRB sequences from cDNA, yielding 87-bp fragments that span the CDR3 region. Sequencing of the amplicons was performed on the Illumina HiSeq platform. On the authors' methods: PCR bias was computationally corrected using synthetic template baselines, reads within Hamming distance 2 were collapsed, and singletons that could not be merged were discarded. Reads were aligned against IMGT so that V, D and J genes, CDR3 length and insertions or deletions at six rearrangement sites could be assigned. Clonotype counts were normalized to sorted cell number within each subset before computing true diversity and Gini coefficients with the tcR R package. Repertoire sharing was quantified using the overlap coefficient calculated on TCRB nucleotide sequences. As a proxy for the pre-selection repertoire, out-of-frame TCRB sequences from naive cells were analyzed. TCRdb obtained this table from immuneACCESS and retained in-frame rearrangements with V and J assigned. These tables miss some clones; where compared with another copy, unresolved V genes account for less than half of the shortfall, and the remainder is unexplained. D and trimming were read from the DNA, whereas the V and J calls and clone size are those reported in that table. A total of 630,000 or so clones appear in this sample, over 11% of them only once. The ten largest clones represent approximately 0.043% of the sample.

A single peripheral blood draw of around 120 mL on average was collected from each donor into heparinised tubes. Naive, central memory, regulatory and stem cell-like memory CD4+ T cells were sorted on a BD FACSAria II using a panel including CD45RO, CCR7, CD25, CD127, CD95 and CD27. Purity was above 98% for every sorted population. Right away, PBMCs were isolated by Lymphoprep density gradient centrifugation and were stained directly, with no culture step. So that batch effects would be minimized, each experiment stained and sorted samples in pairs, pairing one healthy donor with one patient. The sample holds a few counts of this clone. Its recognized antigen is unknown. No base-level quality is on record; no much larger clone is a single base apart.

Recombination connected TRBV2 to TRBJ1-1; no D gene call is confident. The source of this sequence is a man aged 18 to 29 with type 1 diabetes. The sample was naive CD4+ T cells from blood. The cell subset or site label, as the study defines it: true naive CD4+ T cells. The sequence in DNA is TGTGCCAGCAGGGGTGATGAAGCTTTCTTT. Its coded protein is CASRGDEAFF.